This T cell receptor beta chain appears in the sequencing data of a study of metastatic and nonmetastatic thyroid tumors. Germline CDR1 DFQATT, CDR2 SNEGSKA (reference sequence). The CDR3 sequence is 11 residues long. The trim removed 5 bases at V and 13 bases at J, leaving 7 bases unmatched. Patients were all untreated before their thyroid surgery. There are many counts of this clone. TCRdb ran MiXCR on the PCR reads. The data show 30,000 to 45,000 clones, less than 30% seen once. Sequenced sample: blood. This chain links TRBV20-1 with TRBJ2-2; 7 positions agree with TRBD1. The sequence came from a male donor with papillary thyroid cancer or a benign thyroid nodule (not recorded which). Some clones in this sample may be carry-over from other donors' samples. The CDR3 is CSAADRCPLFF. In nucleotides, the CDR3 is TGCAGTGCTGCGGACAGGTGTCCGCTGTTTTTT.